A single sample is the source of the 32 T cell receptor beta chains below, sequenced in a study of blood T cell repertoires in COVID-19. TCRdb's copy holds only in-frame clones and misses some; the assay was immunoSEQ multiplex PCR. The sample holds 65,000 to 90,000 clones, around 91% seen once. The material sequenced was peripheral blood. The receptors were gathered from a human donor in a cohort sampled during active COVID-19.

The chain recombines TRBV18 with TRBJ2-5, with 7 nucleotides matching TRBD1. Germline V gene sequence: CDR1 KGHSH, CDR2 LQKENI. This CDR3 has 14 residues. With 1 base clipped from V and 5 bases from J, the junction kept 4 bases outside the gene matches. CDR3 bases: TGTGCCAGCTCACCACGAGGGGGCCATGAGACCCAGTACTTC. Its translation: CASSPRGGHETQYF.

The CDR3 loop is CASSSGQNTEAFF. The CDR3 nucleotides are TGTGCCAGCAGTTCAGGACAGAACACTGAAGCTTTCTTT. The chain has TRBV7-2 and TRBJ1-1, with TRBD1 as a possible D gene (5 bases). This CDR3 region has 13 residues. Trimming shortened V by 6 bases and J by 1 base, and 9 bases separated the two germline ends. Germline lookup yields CDR1 SGHTA and CDR2 FQGNSA. Supplemented by reference TRBV7-2 and TRBJ1-1, the full variable domain reads GAGVSQSPSNKVTEKGKDVELRCDPISGHTALYWYRQSLGQGLEFLIYFQGNSAPDKSGLPSDRFSAERTGGSVSTLTIQRTQQEDSAVYLCASSSGQNTEAFFGQGTRLTVV.

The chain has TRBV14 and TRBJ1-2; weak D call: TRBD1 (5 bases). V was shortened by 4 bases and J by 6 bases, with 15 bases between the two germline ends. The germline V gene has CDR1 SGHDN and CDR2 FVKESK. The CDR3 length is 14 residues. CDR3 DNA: TGTGCCAGCAGCCGAAACCAGGGTATAGATGGCTACACCTTC. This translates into CASSRNQGIDGYTF.

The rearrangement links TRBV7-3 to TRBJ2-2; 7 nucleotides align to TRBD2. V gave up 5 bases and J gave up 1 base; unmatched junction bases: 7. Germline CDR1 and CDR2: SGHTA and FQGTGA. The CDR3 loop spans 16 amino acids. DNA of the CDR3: TGTGCCAGCAGCCGCCTTGGCGGGGGGAACACCGGGGAGCTGTTTTTT. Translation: CASSRLGGGNTGELFF.

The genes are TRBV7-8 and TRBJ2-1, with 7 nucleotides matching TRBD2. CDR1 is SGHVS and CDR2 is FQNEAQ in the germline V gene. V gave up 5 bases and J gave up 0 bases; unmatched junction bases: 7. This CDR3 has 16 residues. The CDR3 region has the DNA TGTGCCAGCAGCCCTCAGCGGACTAGCTCCTACAATGAGCAGTTCTTC. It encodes CASSPQRTSSYNEQFF.

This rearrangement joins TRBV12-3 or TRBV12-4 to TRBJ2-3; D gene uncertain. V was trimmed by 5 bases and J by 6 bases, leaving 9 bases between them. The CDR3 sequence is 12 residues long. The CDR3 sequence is CASSPPEDTQYF. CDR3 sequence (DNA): TGTGCCAGCAGTCCCCCCGAGGATACGCAGTATTTT.

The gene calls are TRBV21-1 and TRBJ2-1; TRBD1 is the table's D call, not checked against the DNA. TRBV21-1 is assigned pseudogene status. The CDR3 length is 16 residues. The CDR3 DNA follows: TGTGCCAGCAGCCCACAGGATTTCAGCTCCTACAATGAGCAGTTCTTC. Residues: CASSPQDFSSYNEQFF.

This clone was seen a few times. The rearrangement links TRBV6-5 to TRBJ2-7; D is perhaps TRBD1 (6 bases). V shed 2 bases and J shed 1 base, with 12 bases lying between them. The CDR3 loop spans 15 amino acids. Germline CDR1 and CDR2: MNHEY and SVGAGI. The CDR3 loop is CASSYGQGLSYEQYF. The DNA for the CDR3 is TGTGCCAGCAGTTACGGCCAGGGGCTATCCTACGAGCAGTACTTC.

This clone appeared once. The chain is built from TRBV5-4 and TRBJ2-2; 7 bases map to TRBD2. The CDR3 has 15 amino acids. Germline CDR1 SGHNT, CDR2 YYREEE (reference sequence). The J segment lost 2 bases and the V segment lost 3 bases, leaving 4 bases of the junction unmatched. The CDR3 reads CASSSLADNTGELFF. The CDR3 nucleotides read TGTGCCAGCAGCTCGCTAGCGGATAACACCGGGGAGCTGTTTTTT.

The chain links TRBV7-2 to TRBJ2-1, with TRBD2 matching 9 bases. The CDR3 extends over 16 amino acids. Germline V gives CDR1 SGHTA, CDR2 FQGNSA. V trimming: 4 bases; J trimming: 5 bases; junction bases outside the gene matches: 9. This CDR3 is CASSSPLAGSDNEQFF. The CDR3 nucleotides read TGTGCCAGCAGCTCCCCCCTAGCGGGGTCTGACAATGAGCAGTTCTTC.

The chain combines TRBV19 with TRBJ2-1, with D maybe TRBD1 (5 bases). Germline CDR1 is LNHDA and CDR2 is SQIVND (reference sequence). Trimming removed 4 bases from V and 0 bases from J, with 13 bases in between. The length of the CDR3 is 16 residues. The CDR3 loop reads CASSRGPYSSYNEQFF. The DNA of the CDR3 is TGTGCCAGTAGTAGGGGCCCGTACAGCTCCTACAATGAGCAGTTCTTC.

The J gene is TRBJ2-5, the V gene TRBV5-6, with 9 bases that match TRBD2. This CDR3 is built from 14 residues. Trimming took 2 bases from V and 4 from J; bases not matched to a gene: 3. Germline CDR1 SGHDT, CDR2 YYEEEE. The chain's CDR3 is CASSLGGGGETQYF. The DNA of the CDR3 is TGTGCCAGCAGCTTAGGCGGGGGGGGAGAGACCCAGTACTTC.

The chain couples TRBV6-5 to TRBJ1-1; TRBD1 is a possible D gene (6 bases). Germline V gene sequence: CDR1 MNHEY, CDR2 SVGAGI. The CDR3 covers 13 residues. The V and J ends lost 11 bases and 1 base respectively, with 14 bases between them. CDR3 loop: CAARDTQNTEAFF. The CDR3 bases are TGTGCCGCCCGGGACACCCAGAACACTGAAGCTTTCTTT.

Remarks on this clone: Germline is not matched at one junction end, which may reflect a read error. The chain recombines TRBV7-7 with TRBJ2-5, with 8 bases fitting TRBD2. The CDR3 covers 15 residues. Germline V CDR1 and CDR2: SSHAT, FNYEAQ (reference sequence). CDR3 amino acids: CASSLGGGPAETQYF. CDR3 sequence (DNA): TGTGCTAGCAGCTTAGGCGGGGGGCCGGCGGAGACCCAGTACTTC. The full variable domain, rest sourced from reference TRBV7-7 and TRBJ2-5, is GAGVSQSPRYKVTKRGQDVTLRCDPISSHATLYWYQQALGQGPEFLTYFNYEAQPDKSGLPSDRFSAERPEGSISTLTIQRTEQRDSAMYRCASSLGGGPAETQYFGPGTRLLVL.

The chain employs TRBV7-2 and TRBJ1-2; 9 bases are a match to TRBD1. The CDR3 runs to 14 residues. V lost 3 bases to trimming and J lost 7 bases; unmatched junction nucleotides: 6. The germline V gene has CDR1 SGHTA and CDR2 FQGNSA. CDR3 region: CASSLGTGGFGYTF. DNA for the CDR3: TGTGCCAGCAGCTTGGGTACAGGGGGCTTTGGCTACACCTTC.

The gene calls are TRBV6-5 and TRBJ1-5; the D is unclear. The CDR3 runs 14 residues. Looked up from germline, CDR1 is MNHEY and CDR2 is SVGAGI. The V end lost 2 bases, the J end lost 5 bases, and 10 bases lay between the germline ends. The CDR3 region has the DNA TGTGCCAGCAGTTACGCGCCGCCCTATCAGCCCCAGCATTTT. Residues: CASSYAPPYQPQHF.

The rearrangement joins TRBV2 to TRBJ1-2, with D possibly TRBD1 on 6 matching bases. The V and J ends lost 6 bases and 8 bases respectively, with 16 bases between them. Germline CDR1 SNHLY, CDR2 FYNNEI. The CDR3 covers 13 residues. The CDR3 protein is CASSFQGYGGYTF. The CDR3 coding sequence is TGTGCCAGCAGCTTCCAGGGGTACGGGGGCTACACCTTC.

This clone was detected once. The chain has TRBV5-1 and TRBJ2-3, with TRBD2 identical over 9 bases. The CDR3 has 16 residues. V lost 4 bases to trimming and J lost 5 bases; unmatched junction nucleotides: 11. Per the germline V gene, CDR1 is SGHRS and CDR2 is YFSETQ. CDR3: CASSPQASGAVDTQYF. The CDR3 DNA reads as TGCGCCAGCAGCCCACAGGCTAGCGGGGCCGTAGATACGCAGTATTTT.

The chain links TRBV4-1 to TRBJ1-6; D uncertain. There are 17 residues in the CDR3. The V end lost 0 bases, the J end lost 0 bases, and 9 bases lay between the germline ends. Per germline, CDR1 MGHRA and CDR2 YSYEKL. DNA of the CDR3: TGCGCCAGCAGCCAAGACTTAGGGAGCTCCTATAATTCACCCCTCCACTTT. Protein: CASSQDLGSSYNSPLHF.

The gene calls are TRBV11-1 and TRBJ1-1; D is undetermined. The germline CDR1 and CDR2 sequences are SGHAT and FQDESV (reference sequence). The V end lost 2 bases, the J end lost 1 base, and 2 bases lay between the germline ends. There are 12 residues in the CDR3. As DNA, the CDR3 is TGTGCCAGCAGCTTACAGAACACTGAAGCTTTCTTT. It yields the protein CASSLQNTEAFF.

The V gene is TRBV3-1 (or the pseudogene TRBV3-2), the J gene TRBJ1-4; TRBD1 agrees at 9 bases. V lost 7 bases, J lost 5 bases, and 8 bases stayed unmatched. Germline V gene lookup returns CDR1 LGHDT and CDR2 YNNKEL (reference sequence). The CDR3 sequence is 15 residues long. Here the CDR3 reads CASTELGTGNEKLFF. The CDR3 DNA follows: TGTGCCAGCACCGAACTCGGGACAGGGAATGAAAAACTGTTTTTT.

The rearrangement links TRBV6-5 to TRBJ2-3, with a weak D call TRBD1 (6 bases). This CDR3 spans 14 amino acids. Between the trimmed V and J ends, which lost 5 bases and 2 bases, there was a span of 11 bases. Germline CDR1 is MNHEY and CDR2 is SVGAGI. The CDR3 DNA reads TGTGCCAGCAGTCGGGACACTAACACAGATACGCAGTATTTT. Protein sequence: CASSRDTNTDTQYF.

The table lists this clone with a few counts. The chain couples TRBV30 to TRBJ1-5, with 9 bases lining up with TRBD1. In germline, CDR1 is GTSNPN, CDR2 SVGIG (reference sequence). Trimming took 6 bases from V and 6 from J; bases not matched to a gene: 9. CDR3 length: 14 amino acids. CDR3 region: CACQTTGGRQPQHF. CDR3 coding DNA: TGTGCCTGTCAGACAACAGGGGGCCGTCAGCCCCAGCATTTT. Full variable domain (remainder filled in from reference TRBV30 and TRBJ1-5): SQTIHQWPATLVQPVGSPLSLECTVEGTSNPNLYWYRQAAGRGLQLLFYSVGIGQISSEVPQNLSASRPQDRQFILSSKKLLLSDSGFYLCACQTTGGRQPQHFGDGTRLSIL.

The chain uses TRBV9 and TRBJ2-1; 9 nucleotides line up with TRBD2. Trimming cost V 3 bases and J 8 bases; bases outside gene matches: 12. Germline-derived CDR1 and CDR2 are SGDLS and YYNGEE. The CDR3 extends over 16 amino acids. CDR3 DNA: TGTGCCAGCAGCGCCTCACTGGGCGGGGGGGCCTATGAGCAGTTCTTC. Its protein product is CASSASLGGGAYEQFF.

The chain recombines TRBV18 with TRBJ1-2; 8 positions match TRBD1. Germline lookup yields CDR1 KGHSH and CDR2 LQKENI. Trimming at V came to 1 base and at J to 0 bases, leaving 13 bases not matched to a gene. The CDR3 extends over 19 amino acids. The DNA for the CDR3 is TGTGCCAGCTCACCACGTGGAGTGCGGACAGGGCCTACTAACTATGGCTACACCTTC. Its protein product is CASSPRGVRTGPTNYGYTF.

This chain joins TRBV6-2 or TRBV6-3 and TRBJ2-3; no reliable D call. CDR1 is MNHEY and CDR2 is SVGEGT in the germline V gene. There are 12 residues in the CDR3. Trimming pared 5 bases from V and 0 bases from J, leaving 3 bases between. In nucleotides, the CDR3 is TGTGCCAGCAGTCGGAGCACAGATACGCAGTATTTT. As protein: CASSRSTDTQYF.

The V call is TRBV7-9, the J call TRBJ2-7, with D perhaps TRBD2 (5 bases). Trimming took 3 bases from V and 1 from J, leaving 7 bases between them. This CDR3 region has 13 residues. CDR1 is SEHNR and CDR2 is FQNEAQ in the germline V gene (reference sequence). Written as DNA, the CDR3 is TGTGCCAGCAGCTTTGGGGAGTCCTACGAGCAGTACTTC. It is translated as CASSFGESYEQYF.

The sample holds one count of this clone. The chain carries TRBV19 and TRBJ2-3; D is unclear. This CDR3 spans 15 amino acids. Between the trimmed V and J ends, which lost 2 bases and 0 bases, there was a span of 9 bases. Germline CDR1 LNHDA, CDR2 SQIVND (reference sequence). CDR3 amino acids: CASSISEQSTDTQYF. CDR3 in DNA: TGTGCCAGTAGTATATCCGAACAGAGCACAGATACGCAGTATTTT.

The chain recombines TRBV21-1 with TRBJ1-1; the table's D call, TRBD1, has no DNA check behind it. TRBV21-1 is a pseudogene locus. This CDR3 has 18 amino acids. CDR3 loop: CASSKDVGDRELNTEAFF. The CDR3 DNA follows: TGTGCCAGCAGCAAAGACGTCGGGGACAGGGAATTGAACACTGAAGCTTTCTTT.

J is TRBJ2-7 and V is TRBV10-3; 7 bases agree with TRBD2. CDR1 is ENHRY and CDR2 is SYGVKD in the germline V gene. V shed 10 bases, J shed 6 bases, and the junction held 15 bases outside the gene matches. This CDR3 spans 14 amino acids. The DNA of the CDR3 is TGTGCCACCGGGAGGAGGGCTGATCGGGTCGAGCAGTACTTC. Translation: CATGRRADRVEQYF.

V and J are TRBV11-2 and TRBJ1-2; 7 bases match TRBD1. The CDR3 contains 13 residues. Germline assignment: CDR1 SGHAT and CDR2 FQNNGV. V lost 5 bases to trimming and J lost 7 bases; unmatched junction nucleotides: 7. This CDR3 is CASSTRQGGGYTF. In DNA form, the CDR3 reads TGTGCCAGCAGCACCCGACAGGGCGGTGGCTACACCTTC. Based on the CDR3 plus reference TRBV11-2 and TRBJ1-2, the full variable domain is EAGVAQSPRYKIIEKRQSVAFWCNPISGHATLYWYQQILGQGPKLLIQFQNNGVVDDSQLPKDRFSAERLKGVDSTLKIQPAKLEDSAVYLCASSTRQGGGYTFGSGTRLTVV.

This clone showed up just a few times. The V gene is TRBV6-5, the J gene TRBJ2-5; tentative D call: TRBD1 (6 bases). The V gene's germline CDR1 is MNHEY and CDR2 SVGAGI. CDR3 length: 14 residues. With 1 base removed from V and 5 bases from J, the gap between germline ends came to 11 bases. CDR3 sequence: CASSYLAGAETQYF. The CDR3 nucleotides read TGTGCCAGCAGTTACTTAGCAGGGGCTGAGACCCAGTACTTC.